The rows below give T cell receptor beta chains drawn from one sample of a study of CD8 T cells in Susac syndrome. Each CDR3 protein is one row after TCRdb ran MiXCR on the immunoSEQ multiplex PCR reads. The sample lists under 200,000 distinct CDR3 sequences, more than 85% occurring once. The source material was CD4+ T cells from PBMCs. Receptors were obtained from a human donor with Susac syndrome. Both conserved end residues are trimmed from each CDR3. Fields, in order: CDR3 protein, V gene, J gene.

cdr3_aa: ASSKELAGGIGELF
v_call: TRBV21-1
j_call: TRBJ2-2

cdr3_aa: ASSPTQSGREQF
v_call: TRBV7-6
j_call: TRBJ2-1

cdr3_aa: ASSAYRNMNTEAF
v_call: TRBV19
j_call: TRBJ1-1

cdr3_aa: ASSTAGRTRIGYT
v_call: TRBV6-5
j_call: TRBJ1-2

cdr3_aa: ASSLAGGGTEAF
v_call: TRBV12-3/TRBV12-4
j_call: TRBJ1-1

cdr3_aa: SAPGTGIEQY
v_call: TRBV20-1
j_call: TRBJ2-7

cdr3_aa: ASSQDRQGRVGYT
v_call: TRBV4-1
j_call: TRBJ1-2

cdr3_aa: SATTRAGAITDTQY
v_call: TRBV20-1
j_call: TRBJ2-3

cdr3_aa: ASRGDEKLF
v_call: TRBV5-8
j_call: TRBJ1-4

cdr3_aa: ASSTGAFETQY
v_call: TRBV19
j_call: TRBJ2-5

cdr3_aa: ASSSVRGRYEQY
v_call: TRBV28
j_call: TRBJ2-7

cdr3_aa: ASSLQGENEQF
v_call: TRBV11-3
j_call: TRBJ2-1

cdr3_aa: ASSFSGGAFDEQY
v_call: TRBV7-2
j_call: TRBJ2-7

cdr3_aa: ASSQDERRLGNEQF
v_call: TRBV4-2
j_call: TRBJ2-1

cdr3_aa: GSGEGTQY
v_call: TRBV30
j_call: TRBJ2-5

cdr3_aa: ASSLALSGQPQH
v_call: TRBV12-3/TRBV12-4
j_call: TRBJ1-5

cdr3_aa: ASRKNPPGISTGELF
v_call: TRBV2
j_call: TRBJ2-2

cdr3_aa: ASSYGMGTSSYEQY
v_call: TRBV6-2/TRBV6-3
j_call: TRBJ2-7

cdr3_aa: ASRLTGYADEQY
v_call: TRBV2
j_call: TRBJ2-7

cdr3_aa: ASRLGETQY
v_call: TRBV7-9
j_call: TRBJ2-5

cdr3_aa: ASSPRGAGEGYNEQF
v_call: TRBV7-3
j_call: TRBJ2-1

cdr3_aa: ASSLESMNTEAF
v_call: TRBV27
j_call: TRBJ1-1

cdr3_aa: ASSHLRDRANTGELF
v_call: TRBV4-1
j_call: TRBJ2-2

cdr3_aa: ASNGEETQY
v_call: TRBV5-1
j_call: TRBJ2-5

cdr3_aa: ASSEQGHEQY
v_call: TRBV2
j_call: TRBJ2-7

cdr3_aa: ASSSGGAGNQPQH
v_call: TRBV12-3/TRBV12-4
j_call: TRBJ1-5

cdr3_aa: ASRPDFGRNTEAF
v_call: TRBV3-1
j_call: TRBJ1-1

cdr3_aa: ASSPGRGNTGELF
v_call: TRBV18
j_call: TRBJ2-2

cdr3_aa: SASGDVRNTEAF
v_call: TRBV20-1
j_call: TRBJ1-1

cdr3_aa: ASTNRSGDGYT
v_call: TRBV19
j_call: TRBJ1-2

cdr3_aa: ASSGPGQGVPNYGYT
v_call: TRBV6-1
j_call: TRBJ1-2

cdr3_aa: ATSRDLVGRKTQY
v_call: TRBV15
j_call: TRBJ2-5

cdr3_aa: ASSYLGQSYEQY
v_call: TRBV6-2/TRBV6-3
j_call: TRBJ2-7

cdr3_aa: ASSPGGEGGHGYT
v_call: TRBV18
j_call: TRBJ1-2

cdr3_aa: SARGAGKHEQY
v_call: TRBV20-1
j_call: TRBJ2-7

cdr3_aa: AWSVLSTSGNTIY
v_call: TRBV30
j_call: TRBJ1-3

cdr3_aa: ASSPGLAGVPGELF
v_call: TRBV3-1
j_call: TRBJ2-2

cdr3_aa: SARPPFGLADSYNEQF
v_call: TRBV20-1
j_call: TRBJ2-1

cdr3_aa: ASSLAVLPDTQY
v_call: TRBV5-1
j_call: TRBJ2-3

cdr3_aa: ASRDEPSGANVLT
v_call: TRBV6-4
j_call: TRBJ2-6

cdr3_aa: AWSQPGHNTEAF
v_call: TRBV30
j_call: TRBJ1-1

cdr3_aa: ASSSLPGAGYGYT
v_call: TRBV7-2
j_call: TRBJ1-2

cdr3_aa: ASSLKLQNTEAF
v_call: TRBV5-4
j_call: TRBJ1-1

cdr3_aa: ASSVLSSSTGELF
v_call: TRBV2
j_call: TRBJ2-2

cdr3_aa: ASRALAGEVDEQF
v_call: TRBV12-3/TRBV12-4
j_call: TRBJ2-1

cdr3_aa: ASSLKLMGPDGGELF
v_call: TRBV12-3/TRBV12-4
j_call: TRBJ2-2

cdr3_aa: ASSDPRGGNLKAF
v_call: TRBV25-1
j_call: TRBJ1-1

cdr3_aa: ASNDPAHEQY
v_call: TRBV6-5
j_call: TRBJ2-7

cdr3_aa: ASSYSMAGSYNEQF
v_call: TRBV6-5
j_call: TRBJ2-1

cdr3_aa: ASSILVNTEAF
v_call: TRBV28
j_call: TRBJ1-1

cdr3_aa: SARHSIGPGELF
v_call: TRBV20-1
j_call: TRBJ2-2

cdr3_aa: ASSLTDAEAF
v_call: TRBV3-1
j_call: TRBJ1-1